This entry lists 17 T cell receptor beta chains sequenced from one sample in a study of OX40 agonist ivuxolimab in advanced cancers. The method was the immunoSEQ multiplex PCR assay. Sourced from immuneACCESS, this table was stored by TCRdb with only in-frame sequences that have V and J called. A share of the clones is absent; for the studies checked, an unresolved V gene accounts for under half, and the remainder has no known explanation. The sample includes 55,000 to 65,000 clones, with 65% to 80% observed a single time. Around 5.9% of the sample is in the top ten clones. The sample was CD4+ or CD8+ T cells sorted from blood, taken in a trial of the OX40 agonist ivuxolimab. The origin of the receptors is an adult with an advanced solid tumor such as melanoma, head and neck, liver or kidney cancer.

The chain carries TRBV12-5 and TRBJ2-3; 7 positions agree with TRBD1. Germline-derived CDR1 and CDR2 are LGHNT and FRNRAP. The V segment lost 5 bases and the J segment 3 bases; nucleotides outside the gene matches: 5. This CDR3 is built from 14 residues. The CDR3 DNA reads TGTGCTAGTGGTCAGGGGACAGCTACAGATACGCAGTATTTT. Translation: CASGQGTATDTQYF.

The chain uses TRBV30 and TRBJ2-1; no definite D call. The CDR3 sequence is 16 residues long. The germline V gene encodes CDR1 GTSNPN and CDR2 SVGIG (reference sequence). Trimming pared 2 bases from V and 1 base from J, leaving 15 bases between. The CDR3 nucleotides are TGTGCCTGGAGTCTGCAGGCAAGCCAATCCTACAATGAGCAGTTCTTC. This translates into CAWSLQASQSYNEQFF.

The rearrangement uses TRBV7-2 and TRBJ2-5; a possible D gene is TRBD1 (6 bases). Germline CDR1 is SGHTA and CDR2 is FQGNSA. V lost 9 bases and J lost 4, with 24 bases in between. This CDR3 has 16 residues. In DNA form, the CDR3 reads TGTGCCAGTTCCCTCTCCCCGGGACAATACGCAGAGACCCAGTACTTC. This gives the protein CASSLSPGQYAETQYF.

The V call is TRBV5-1, the J call TRBJ2-1, with 7 bases lining up with TRBD2. The V gene end was trimmed by 3 bases and the J gene end by 8 bases; junction bases not matched to a gene: 8. The CDR3 consists of 14 residues. Germline lookup yields CDR1 SGHRS and CDR2 YFSETQ. The CDR3 is CASSSQGEGDEQFF. CDR3 DNA sequence: TGCGCCAGCAGCTCCCAAGGGGAGGGAGATGAGCAGTTCTTC.

The chain is built from TRBV6-1 and TRBJ1-4, with 7 bases matching TRBD1. V lost 5 bases and J lost 8; bases outside the gene matches: 8. Germline V gene sequence: CDR1 MNHNS, CDR2 SASEGT. The CDR3 runs 14 residues. In nucleotides, the CDR3 is TGTGCCAGCAGTTTCAGGGGGGCGCTCGAAAAACTGTTTTTT. This gives the protein CASSFRGALEKLFF.

The V gene is TRBV5-4, the J gene TRBJ1-6; D perhaps matches TRBD1 (6 bases). CDR1 is SGHNT, CDR2 YYREEE, per germline (reference sequence). CDR3 length equals 14 residues. V lost 3 bases and J lost 4, with 8 bases in between. The DNA of the CDR3 is TGTGCCAGCAGCTCGGGACAATATAATTCACCCCTCCACTTT. Residues: CASSSGQYNSPLHF.

The chain has TRBV19 and TRBJ2-3; perhaps TRBD1 as D (6 bases). Trimming removed 3 bases at V and 6 bases at J, with 19 bases between. This CDR3 contains 16 residues. Germline values: CDR1 LNHDA, CDR2 SQIVND (reference sequence). The CDR3 region has the DNA TGTGCCAGTAGTATCCCTGGTGACAGGTCGTGGGATACGCAGTATTTT. Amino acids: CASSIPGDRSWDTQYF.

This chain joins TRBV30 and TRBJ2-1, with TRBD2 matching 11 bases. This CDR3 contains 14 residues. The V segment lost 3 bases and the J segment 10 bases; nucleotides outside the gene matches: 8. The germline V gene has CDR1 GTSNPN and CDR2 SVGIG (reference sequence). As DNA, the CDR3 is TGTGCCTGGAGGGATGAAGGACTAGCGGGCGAGCAGTTCTTC. This codes for CAWRDEGLAGEQFF.

The chain joins TRBV30 to TRBJ2-2, with TRBD2 matching over 11 bases. J lost 6 bases, V lost 3 bases, and 3 bases had no gene match. The CDR3 consists of 14 residues. In germline, CDR1 is GTSNPN, CDR2 SVGIG (reference sequence). The CDR3 sequence is CAWRTSGSSGELFF. The CDR3 DNA is TGTGCCTGGAGAACTAGCGGGAGTTCCGGGGAGCTGTTTTTT.

In this sample, this clone turned up a few times. The rearrangement links TRBV10-2 to TRBJ1-4, with unresolved D. V shed 4 bases and J shed 0 bases, with 9 bases lying between them. Germline V CDR1 and CDR2: WSHSY, SAAADI. The CDR3 spans 15 residues. The CDR3 DNA sequence: TGCGCCAGCAGTGCCTACACGCCAACTAATGAAAAACTGTTTTTT. This codes for CASSAYTPTNEKLFF.

This clone was detected a few times. The V gene is TRBV11-3, the J gene TRBJ2-1; 7 nucleotides line up with TRBD2. This CDR3 region has 12 residues. Germline values: CDR1 SGHNT, CDR2 YENEEA. V was pared by 1 base and J by 9 bases, with 0 bases of the junction left unmatched. As DNA, the CDR3 is TGTGCCAGCAGCTTAGGGGGGGGTGAGCAGTTCTTC. Translating it yields CASSLGGGEQFF.

For the CDR3, the DNA is TGCGCCAGCAGCTTGGCCGGCAGCTCGAATGAAAAACTGTTTTTT. It codes for CASSLAGSSNEKLFF. The chain has TRBV5-1 and TRBJ1-4; the D is unclear. Germline V gives CDR1 SGHRS, CDR2 YFSETQ. V was trimmed by 0 bases and J by 5 bases, leaving 11 bases between them. The CDR3 has 15 residues.

V gene TRBV5-4 combines with J gene TRBJ1-4, with D tentatively TRBD1 (6 bases). Per germline, CDR1 SGHNT and CDR2 YYREEE (reference sequence). Trimming cost V 1 base and J 4 bases, with 8 bases left between them. CDR3 size: 14 residues. The CDR3 sequence is CASSLQGINEKLFF. CDR3 nucleotide sequence: TGTGCCAGCAGCTTGCAGGGGATTAATGAAAAACTGTTTTTT. The complete variable domain, with remaining parts taken from reference TRBV5-4 and TRBJ1-4, reads ETGVTQSPTHLIKTRGQQVTLRCSSQSGHNTVSWYQQALGQGPQFIFQYYREEENGRGNFPPRFSGLQFPNYSSELNVNALELDDSALYLCASSLQGINEKLFFGSGTQLSVL.

The chain is built from TRBV2 and TRBJ2-2; D is perhaps TRBD1 (5 bases). The length of the CDR3 is 13 residues. The V end lost 4 bases, the J end lost 6 bases, and 9 bases lay between the germline ends. Looked up from germline, CDR1 is SNHLY and CDR2 is FYNNEI. The CDR3 DNA follows: TGTGCCAGCAGTGTCCAGGGCTCCGGGGAGCTGTTTTTT. Protein sequence: CASSVQGSGELFF.

The gene calls are TRBV6-1 and TRBJ2-1, with 7 bases aligning to TRBD2. Germline-derived CDR1 and CDR2 are MNHNS and SASEGT. The ends lost 2 bases at V and 3 bases at J; junction bases unmatched: 7. This CDR3 is built from 16 residues. The CDR3 loop is CASSEYGLADYNEQFF. The CDR3 nucleotides are TGTGCCAGCAGTGAATATGGTCTAGCGGACTACAATGAGCAGTTCTTC.

V and J are TRBV5-1 and TRBJ2-5, with D unclear. In germline, CDR1 is SGHRS, CDR2 YFSETQ. The ends were cut back, 6 bases at V and 5 bases at J, with 14 bases in the middle. The CDR3 totals 13 residues. The CDR3 is CASTPAPQETQYF. CDR3 DNA: TGCGCCAGCACCCCGGCCCCACAGGAGACCCAGTACTTC.

This clone was seen just once. This chain joins TRBV18 and TRBJ1-2; D is unclear. Germline CDR1 reads KGHSH; CDR2 reads LQKENI. The germline V and J ends were trimmed by 3 bases and 8 bases, with 13 bases remaining between them. The CDR3 length is 13 residues. CDR3 nucleotide sequence: TGTGCCAGCTCACCCTCGGGAAAAGAAGGCTACACCTTC. Its translation: CASSPSGKEGYTF.